Below, 26 T cell receptor beta chains from the same sample are listed, as sequenced in a study of blood T cell repertoires in COVID-19. Some clones are missing from TCRdb's copy, which holds only in-frame ones; the method was immunoSEQ multiplex PCR. The profile covers more than 300,000 clones, with 90% appearing a single time and 3.9% taken by the ten largest. Sequenced: PBMCs or T cells enriched from blood (not recorded which). The receptors originated from a woman in her thirties who had been exposed to COVID-19.

The CDR3 spells CASSLRSGGGAGYEQYF. DNA for the CDR3: TGCGCCAGCAGCTTGAGGTCTGGCGGGGGGGCCGGCTACGAGCAGTACTTC. The chain uses TRBV5-1 and TRBJ2-7; TRBD2 matches 9 bases. The V gene end was trimmed by 1 base and the J gene end by 3 bases; junction bases not matched to a gene: 11. Germline CDR1 reads SGHRS; CDR2 reads YFSETQ. CDR3 length: 17 amino acids.

V gene TRBV11-3 combines with J gene TRBJ2-1, with D tentatively TRBD1 (5 bases). V was cut by 0 bases and J by 9 bases, with 15 bases left in between. Germline loops: CDR1 SGHNT, CDR2 YENEEA. The CDR3 extends over 15 amino acids. This CDR3 is CASSLDIQGSGEQFF. CDR3 DNA: TGTGCCAGCAGCTTAGATATTCAGGGTTCTGGTGAGCAGTTCTTC. Looking up the rest from reference TRBV11-3 and TRBJ2-1 gives the full variable domain: EAGVVQSPRYKIIEKKQPVAFWCNPISGHNTLYWYLQNLGQGPELLIRYENEEAVDDSQLPKDRFSAERLKGVDSTLKIQPAELGDSAVYLCASSLDIQGSGEQFFGPGTRLTVL.

The CDR3 nucleotides are TGTGCCAGCAGCAGAGACCCAGGAACCTACGAGCAGTACTTC. The encoded protein is CASSRDPGTYEQYF. The gene calls are TRBV7-8 and TRBJ2-7; no clear D. The CDR3 contains 14 residues. Trimming took 5 bases from V and 2 from J, leaving 13 bases between them. Per germline, CDR1 SGHVS and CDR2 FQNEAQ.

The chain is built from TRBV18 and TRBJ2-5, with TRBD1 identical over 8 bases. Germline values: CDR1 KGHSH, CDR2 LQKENI. V lost 3 bases, J lost 3 bases, and 3 bases stayed unmatched. The CDR3 spans 14 residues. The CDR3 nucleotides read TGTGCCAGCTCACCGACAGGGGTGGAAGAGACCCAGTACTTC. Its translation: CASSPTGVEETQYF.

The chain joins TRBV11-3 to TRBJ2-5; tentative D call: TRBD2 (7 bases). This CDR3 has 16 residues. V lost 3 bases and J 5 bases, leaving 19 bases between the germline ends. Germline CDR1 SGHNT, CDR2 YENEEA. CDR3 sequence reads: CASSFSGGGAWETQYF. For the CDR3, the DNA is TGTGCCAGCAGCTTTAGCGGCGGGGGCGCCTGGGAGACCCAGTACTTC.

A word on this clone: Other DNA sequences in this sample translate to the same CDR3. V usage is TRBV27 and J usage is TRBJ2-7; 11 bases align to TRBD1. V trimming: 4 bases; J trimming: 3 bases; junction bases outside the gene matches: 2. CDR1 and CDR2 (germline): MNHEY, SMNVEV (reference sequence). The CDR3 is made up of 14 amino acids. CDR3 sequence: CASSSGTGGYEQYF. In DNA form, the CDR3 reads TGTGCCAGCAGTTCCGGGACAGGGGGCTACGAGCAGTACTTC.

This chain connects TRBV6-2 or TRBV6-3 to TRBJ1-5, with D possibly matching TRBD1 (6 bases). The CDR3 has 15 amino acids. The V end lost 6 bases, the J end lost 0 bases, and 12 bases lay between the germline ends. Germline CDR1 MNHEY, CDR2 SVGEGT. CDR3 DNA: TGTGCCAGCAGCGGACAGATCGATAGCAATCAGCCCCAGCATTTT. It codes for CASSGQIDSNQPQHF.

This clone has a handful of counts. The rearrangement joins TRBV6-6 to TRBJ2-1; 11 bases fit TRBD2. V gave up 5 bases and J gave up 0 bases; unmatched junction bases: 9. Germline assignment: CDR1 MNHNY and CDR2 SVGAGI (reference sequence). CDR3 length: 18 amino acids. The CDR3 spells CASSRSTSGAYSYNEQFF. As DNA, the CDR3 is TGTGCCAGCAGTCGATCGACTAGCGGGGCCTACTCCTACAATGAGCAGTTCTTC.

The chain uses TRBV6-5 and TRBJ1-2, with 8 positions matching TRBD1. CDR3 length: 14 residues. Germline values: CDR1 MNHEY, CDR2 SVGAGI. Trimming removed 7 bases from V and 4 bases from J; junction bases left unmatched: 8. CDR3 region: CASIGRTGFYGYTF. DNA of the CDR3: TGTGCCAGCATTGGACGGACAGGGTTCTATGGCTACACCTTC.

The genes are TRBV29-1 and TRBJ1-2, with D possibly matching TRBD1 (6 bases). The length of the CDR3 is 12 residues. CDR1 is SQVTM, CDR2 ANQGSEA, per germline. Trimming left V 1 base short and J 7 bases short, with 10 bases between. The CDR3 nucleotides are TGCAGCGTTGAAGGGTGGACAGCTGGCTACACCTTC. This sequence encodes CSVEGWTAGYTF.

This chain links TRBV14 with TRBJ1-1, with D unclear. CDR3 length equals 14 residues. The V end was cut by 3 bases, the J end by 11 bases, with 19 bases between. Germline values: CDR1 SGHDN, CDR2 FVKESK. The CDR3 protein is CASSHLDPTRAAFF. CDR3 bases: TGTGCCAGCAGCCATCTAGACCCGACGAGGGCGGCTTTCTTT.

The table lists this clone with a count of one. The chain combines TRBV19 with TRBJ1-2; D is perhaps TRBD1 (5 bases). CDR3 length: 13 residues. Germline V gene lookup returns CDR1 LNHDA and CDR2 SQIVND (reference sequence). Trimming removed 3 bases at V and 4 bases at J, with 9 bases between. The CDR3 bases are TGTGCCAGTAGTATTCCGACAGTCTATGGCTACACCTTC. Amino acid sequence: CASSIPTVYGYTF.

This chain uses TRBV5-6 with TRBJ1-6, with TRBD1 matching 7 bases. The J segment lost 11 bases and the V segment lost 3 bases, leaving 8 bases of the junction unmatched. Germline CDR1 is SGHDT and CDR2 is YYEEEE. The CDR3 runs 14 residues. CDR3 coding DNA: TGTGCCAGCAGCTATGACAGGGAAAGGGCACCCCTCCACTTT. Its protein product is CASSYDRERAPLHF.

The V and J genes are TRBV4-1 and TRBJ2-1; 8 bases fit TRBD2. Germline-derived CDR1 and CDR2 are MGHRA and YSYEKL. Trimming cost V 0 bases and J 3 bases; bases outside gene matches: 4. There are 16 residues in the CDR3. The CDR3 loop reads CASSQDPRGVYNEQFF. CDR3 bases: TGCGCCAGCAGCCAAGATCCGCGGGGGGTCTACAATGAGCAGTTCTTC.

Written as DNA, the CDR3 is TGCGCCAGCGCACCCCCACAGGGTAGATCACCCCTCCACTTT. Translation: CASAPPQGRSPLHF. The chain combines TRBV4-1 with TRBJ1-6; D might be TRBD1 (6 bases). The germline V and J ends were trimmed by 8 bases and 10 bases, with 18 bases remaining between them. CDR1 MGHRA and CDR2 YSYEKL come from the germline V gene. The CDR3 has 14 residues.

The chain employs TRBV6-5 and TRBJ1-2; 7 bases map to TRBD1. V lost 4 bases to trimming and J lost 14 bases; unmatched junction nucleotides: 16. This CDR3 is built from 14 residues. From germline, CDR1 is MNHEY and CDR2 SVGAGI. CDR3 region: CASSLTRDRTPLTF. In DNA form, the CDR3 reads TGTGCCAGCAGTTTAACCCGGGACAGAACTCCCCTAACCTTC.

This clone was counted once. The rearrangement uses TRBV7-8 and TRBJ1-5; 7 bases align to TRBD1. J gave up 4 bases and V 4 bases, and 10 bases lay outside the gene matches. This CDR3 contains 16 residues. Germline V gives CDR1 SGHVS, CDR2 FQNEAQ. CDR3 region: CASSSLNSQGNQPQHF. The CDR3 DNA sequence: TGTGCCAGCAGCTCCCTGAATTCACAGGGGAATCAGCCCCAGCATTTT.

This rearrangement joins TRBV5-4 to TRBJ2-1, with a weak D call TRBD2 (7 bases). Germline V gene sequence: CDR1 SGHNT, CDR2 YYREEE (reference sequence). V gave up 1 base and J gave up 6 bases, with 26 bases separating them. The CDR3 is made up of 19 amino acids. In DNA form, the CDR3 reads TGTGCCAGCAGCTTGTTGGGGGCTCGCGGGGGCCATCCCCTCAATGAGCAGTTCTTC. Amino acids: CASSLLGARGGHPLNEQFF.

This chain links TRBV6-2 or TRBV6-3 with TRBJ1-6; D uncertain. V gave up 4 bases and J gave up 10 bases, with 11 bases separating them. Germline CDR1 MNHEY, CDR2 SVGEGT. The CDR3 spans 13 residues. The CDR3 coding sequence is TGTGCCAGCAGTTTCGGGTTCGGGTCACCCCTCCACTTT. Translating gives CASSFGFGSPLHF.

This clone was detected only once. The chain combines TRBV29-1 with TRBJ1-2, with 7 bases identical to TRBD1. J gave up 4 bases and V 4 bases, and 9 bases lay outside the gene matches. The germline CDR1 and CDR2 sequences are SQVTM and ANQGSEA. The CDR3 is made up of 14 amino acids. CDR3 bases: TGCAGCGTTGTCAAGGGGGCTGGGGGCTATGGCTACACCTTC. Translated, it gives CSVVKGAGGYGYTF.

The V and J genes are TRBV12-3 or TRBV12-4 and TRBJ2-7, with a weak D call TRBD1 (7 bases). With 5 bases removed from V and 7 bases from J, the gap between germline ends came to 15 bases. This CDR3 contains 13 residues. The CDR3 is CASSQSQGREQYF. CDR3 nucleotides: TGTGCCAGCAGTCAATCACAGGGGAGGGAGCAGTACTTC.

This chain connects TRBV2 to TRBJ2-7; 9 nucleotides align to TRBD1. The length of the CDR3 is 15 residues. Trimming cost V 6 bases and J 2 bases; bases outside gene matches: 8. The germline V gene encodes CDR1 SNHLY and CDR2 FYNNEI. For the CDR3, the DNA is TGTGCCAGCAGACTCCTGACAGGGGGAACCTACGAGCAGTACTTC. The encoded protein is CASRLLTGGTYEQYF. The full variable domain, in which reference TRBV2 and TRBJ2-7 provide the parts outside the CDR3, is EPEVTQTPSHQVTQMGQEVILRCVPISNHLYFYWYRQILGQKVEFLVSFYNNEISEKSEIFDDQFSVERPDGSNFTLKIRSTKLEDSAMYFCASRLLTGGTYEQYFGPGTRLTVT.

The CDR3 DNA reads TGTGCCAGCAGCGCAACCGGGACACCTGCCTACGAGCAGTACTTC. This encodes CASSATGTPAYEQYF. The chain joins TRBV21-1 to TRBJ2-7; the table's D call, TRBD1, was not checked against the DNA. TRBV21-1 represents a pseudogene. The CDR3 is 15 amino acids.

The V call is TRBV7-2, the J call TRBJ1-2, with unresolved D. V shed 5 bases and J shed 6 bases, with 16 bases lying between them. This CDR3 comprises 14 residues. Germline V gene data show CDR1 as SGHTA and CDR2 as FQGNSA. This chain's CDR3 is CASSPSRVPDGYTF. In DNA, the CDR3 is TGTGCCAGCAGCCCCTCTCGGGTGCCCGATGGCTACACCTTC.

The V call is TRBV21-1, the J call TRBJ1-3. TRBV21-1 is a listed pseudogene. The CDR3 loop spans 12 amino acids. CDR3 nucleotide sequence: TGTGCCAGCAGCTCACTCTGGAACACCATATATTTT. It specifies CASSSLWNTIYF.

The chain carries TRBV9 and TRBJ1-2; TRBD1 agrees at 8 bases. Germline trimming cut 5 bases from V and 4 bases from J; bases unmatched to any gene: 7. The germline V gene has CDR1 SGDLS and CDR2 YYNGEE. This CDR3 is built from 14 residues. The DNA of the CDR3 is TGTGCCAGCAGGGCGGCAGGGGGCATCTATGGCTACACCTTC. It specifies CASRAAGGIYGYTF.